The sample holds many counts of the clone carrying this T cell receptor beta chain. The antigen is not known. The data were obtained in a study of regulatory T cells in long-lasting Graves disease. General study findings and limits: Persistent disease exhibited a predilection for TRBV28, TRBJ1-2 and TRBJ2-5. The work looked only at peripheral blood and did not look at thyroid tissue.

Through Arm-PCR of CDR3 regions and iRepertoire HTBI primers, TCR beta libraries were built. MiXCR, applied by TCRdb to the multiplex PCR reads, yields one record per CDR3 protein. Here the sample spans roughly 430,000 distinct CDR3 sequences, about 21% being singletons. Losses at the gene ends were 0 bases for V and 1 base for J; bases not matched to a gene: 1. The CDR3 is made up of 15 amino acids. In germline, CDR1 is LNHNV, CDR2 YYDKDF (reference sequence). The time point is: persistent/refractory GD, antithyroid drugs over 5 years with positive TRAb. Preparation of the TCR library used RNA extracted from PBMCs.

J is TRBJ1-2 and V is TRBV15; 8 bases are a match to TRBD1. The sequence came from a female donor with Graves disease. The sample in question was peripheral blood mononuclear cells (PBMCs), obtained when the disease was refractory, from a patient treated with antithyroid drugs. This chain's CDR3 is CATSRDGQGNYGYTF. The CDR3 DNA follows: TGTGCCACCAGCAGAGACGGACAGGGTAACTATGGCTACACCTTC. The complete variable domain, with remaining parts taken from reference TRBV15 and TRBJ1-2, reads DAMVIQNPRYQVTQFGKPVTLSCSQTLNHNVMYWYQQKSSQAPKLLFHYYDKDFNNEADTPDNFQSRRPNTSFCFLDIRSPGLGDTAMYLCATSRDGQGNYGYTFGSGTRLTVV.